The 4 T cell receptor beta chains in this list originate from one sample, sequenced in a study of cytomegalovirus exposure and HLA in healthy donors. The study ran its PCR with 60 Vbeta and 13 Jbeta primers. Here immunoSEQ multiplex PCR was the method, and the copy in TCRdb shows in-frame clones only, minus some. The sample holds some 130,000 clones, roughly 82% seen once. Sequenced: PBMCs. These receptor sequences come from a male donor in good health and CMV-seropositive.

This clone was recorded only once. The J gene is TRBJ1-6, the V gene TRBV7-8, with 8 bases lining up with TRBD1. Losses at the gene ends were 3 bases for V and 7 bases for J; bases not matched to a gene: 11. The CDR3 extends over 17 amino acids. Germline lookup yields CDR1 SGHVS and CDR2 FQNEAQ. CDR3 nucleotide sequence: TGTGCCAGCAGCTTTTACCAGGGGGCGGGGGCCAATTCACCCCTCCACTTT. This codes for CASSFYQGAGANSPLHF.

This chain connects TRBV2 to TRBJ1-2; TRBD1 aligns across 7 bases. The CDR3 contains 14 residues. J gave up 8 bases and V 5 bases, and 11 bases lay outside the gene matches. CDR1 is SNHLY and CDR2 is FYNNEI in the germline V gene. CDR3 residues: CASSRQGPYTGYTF. CDR3 DNA sequence: TGTGCCAGCAGTCGACAGGGCCCGTACACGGGCTACACCTTC.

The V gene is TRBV5-1, the J gene TRBJ2-7, with 9 positions matching TRBD1. V was pared by 4 bases and J by 0 bases, with 2 bases of the junction left unmatched. The CDR3 spans 14 residues. Germline V gene sequence: CDR1 SGHRS, CDR2 YFSETQ. The CDR3 DNA is TGCGCCAGCAGCGGGACAGGGAGCTCCTACGAGCAGTACTTC. Encoded protein: CASSGTGSSYEQYF. The full variable domain, rest sourced from reference TRBV5-1 and TRBJ2-7, is KAGVTQTPRYLIKTRGQQVTLSCSPISGHRSVSWYQQTPGQGLQFLFEYFSETQRNKGNFPGRFSGRQFSNSRSEMNVSTLELGDSALYLCASSGTGSSYEQYFGPGTRLTVT.

V and J are TRBV6-6 and TRBJ1-1, with 7 bases fitting TRBD1. Germline V CDR1 and CDR2: MNHNY, SVGAGI (reference sequence). The CDR3 has 13 amino acids. V lost 4 bases, J lost 8 bases, and 7 bases stayed unmatched. The CDR3 sequence is CASSSRGAGEAFF. The DNA of the CDR3 is TGTGCCAGCAGTTCCAGGGGGGCAGGCGAAGCTTTCTTT.